These 5 T cell receptor beta chains were sequenced from one sample in a study of T-cell reconstitution after alpha-beta-depleted transplantation in children (dated by TCRdb to about 2016). On the study overall, not on this receptor specifically: The frequencies of hyperexpanded clones fell over the following months, and after one year, T-cell counts and TCRbeta diversity were mostly attributed to newly produced T cells.

Antigens of these TCRs are unknown. The treatment or condition label corresponds to: allogeneic hematopoietic cell transplantation with graft depleted of TCRalphabeta T cells and CD19 B cells. The receptor library was made with PCR. The sequencing machine was an Illumina HiSeq 2500. To normalize quantification of the TCRbeta repertoire, the TCR libraries were built with molecular barcoding that relied on unique molecular identifiers. TCRdb passed the public sequencing reads through fastp at Q25 and MiXCR, retaining productive beta sequences. Rows with one shared CDR3 protein collapse into an entry with the most common genes and DNA. This sample comprises 250,000 to 300,000 distinct CDR3 sequences, over 7% of them detected only once. The ten largest clones capture about 9.1% of the sample. Material: peripheral blood, obtained 360 days after TCRalphabeta/CD19-depleted stem cell transplant. These receptors came from a female patient aged 2-15 years who had a stem cell transplant for Fanconi anemia, so the T cells may come from the graft donor.

This rearrangement joins TRBV18 to TRBJ1-3, with TRBD1 matching over 7 bases. V lost 1 base, J lost 0 bases, and 6 bases stayed unmatched. CDR1 is KGHSH and CDR2 is LQKENI in the germline V gene. The CDR3 is made up of 17 amino acids. This chain's CDR3 is CASSPLPGQASGNTIYF. The CDR3 DNA is TGTGCCAGCTCACCACTTCCTGGACAGGCCTCTGGAAACACCATATATTTT.

The J gene is TRBJ2-5, the V gene TRBV6-5, with D possibly matching TRBD2 (6 bases). The length of the CDR3 is 14 residues. From germline, CDR1 is MNHEY and CDR2 SVGAGI. V lost 6 bases and J lost 1, with 12 bases in between. The CDR3 region is CASSRGVIQETQYF. The CDR3 DNA is TGTGCCAGCAGCCGCGGGGTGATCCAAGAGACCCAGTACTTC.

This clonotype was recorded at least ten times. This sequence joins TRBV20-1 and TRBJ1-2; D call uncertain. The germline gives CDR1 DFQATT, CDR2 SNEGSKA (reference sequence). The CDR3 runs to 13 residues. Trimming stripped 6 bases from V and 5 bases from J, with 16 bases between. The CDR3, as DNA: TGCAGTGCCTATCTCCCGGGAGTTTATGGCTACACCTTC. Its protein is CSAYLPGVYGYTF.

The table lists this clonotype with many counts. The J gene is TRBJ1-1, the V gene TRBV4-3, with D uncertain. This CDR3 contains 14 residues. Germline V lookup: CDR1 LGHNA, CDR2 YSLEER. Trimming left V 0 bases short and J 3 bases short, with 8 bases between. For the CDR3, the DNA is TGCGCCAGCAGCCAAGACACGGGTTACACTGAAGCTTTCTTT. It codes for CASSQDTGYTEAFF.

This clonotype was seen many times. The chain is built from TRBV28 and TRBJ2-5; weak D call: TRBD1 (6 bases). The CDR3 contains 14 residues. Germline CDR1 is MDHEN and CDR2 is SYDVKM. Trimming left V 3 bases short and J 5 bases short, with 13 bases between. The CDR3 bases are TGTGCCAGCAGTTTCGGACAGATGCGGGAGACCCAGTACTTC. Protein sequence: CASSFGQMRETQYF. Based on the CDR3 plus reference TRBV28 and TRBJ2-5, the full variable domain is DVKVTQSSRYLVKRTGEKVFLECVQDMDHENMFWYRQDPGLGLRLIYFSYDVKMKEKGDIPEGYSVSREKKERFSLILESASTNQTSMYLCASSFGQMRETQYFGPGTRLLVL.